The clone carrying this TCR beta chain was counted a few times. Using immunoSEQ multiplex PCR, the repertoire was profiled, and TCRdb retains in-frame clones only, with some absent. The data show approximately 940,000 clones, around three quarters seen once. This record belongs to a study of shared clonotypes between healthy human individuals. HIV-negative, healthy adults without recent acute infections or vaccinations were the donors. V shed 5 bases and J shed 4 bases, with 13 bases lying between them. CDR3 length: 14 amino acids. In germline, CDR1 is SGHRS, CDR2 YFSETQ. The chain uses TRBV5-1 and TRBJ1-5; D might be TRBD1 (5 bases). Sequences were obtained from memory CD4+ T cells sorted from blood. Indicated subset: CD45RA-negative fraction. The origin of this receptor is a man younger than 30 in good health. This chain's CDR3 is CASSQGGTNQPQHF. The CDR3 nucleotides are TGCGCCAGCAGTCAGGGAGGAACGAATCAGCCCCAGCATTTT.